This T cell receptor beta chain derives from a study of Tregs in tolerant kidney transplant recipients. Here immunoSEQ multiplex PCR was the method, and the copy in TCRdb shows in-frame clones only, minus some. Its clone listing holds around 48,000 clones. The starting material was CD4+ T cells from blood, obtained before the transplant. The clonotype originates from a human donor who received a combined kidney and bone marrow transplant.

The chain's CDR3 is CSASRQGAGLNTEAFF. CDR3 DNA, as far as it was read: TGCAGTGCTTCCCGACAGGGTGCGGGCCTGAACACTGAA. The genes are TRBV20-1 and TRBJ1-1; 7 bases map to TRBD1. The read falls 3 residues short of the CDR3 end, and the missing part is taken from the germline J gene. The CDR3 consists of 16 residues. Germline CDR1 reads DFQATT; CDR2 reads SNEGSKA (reference sequence). V shed 5 bases and J 0 bases; nucleotides not matched to a gene: 12.